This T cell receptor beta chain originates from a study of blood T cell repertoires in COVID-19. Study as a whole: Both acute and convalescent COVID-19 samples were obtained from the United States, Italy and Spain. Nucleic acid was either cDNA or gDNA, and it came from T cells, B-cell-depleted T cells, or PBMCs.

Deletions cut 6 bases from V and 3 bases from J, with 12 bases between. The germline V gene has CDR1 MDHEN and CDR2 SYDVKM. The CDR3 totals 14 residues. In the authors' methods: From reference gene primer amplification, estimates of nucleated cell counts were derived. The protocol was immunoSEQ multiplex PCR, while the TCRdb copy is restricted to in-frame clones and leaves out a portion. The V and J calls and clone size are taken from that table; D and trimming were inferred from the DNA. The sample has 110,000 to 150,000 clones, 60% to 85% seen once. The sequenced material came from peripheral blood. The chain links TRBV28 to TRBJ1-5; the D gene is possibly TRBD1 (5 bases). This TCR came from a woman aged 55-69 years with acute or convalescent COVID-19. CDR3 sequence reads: CASRETGFNQPQHF. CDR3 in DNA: TGTGCCAGCAGGGAAACAGGTTTCAATCAGCCCCAGCATTTT.